Here is one T cell receptor beta chain with its context. Its antigen is unknown. Among the patients, none had received any treatment before thyroid surgery. TCRdb re-clonotyped the PCR reads through MiXCR. This sample has roughly 8,700 clones, with 25% to 30% found just once. This specimen belongs to a study of metastatic and nonmetastatic thyroid tumors. For the study at large: A comparison of repertoires was made across blood and tumor or nodule tissue from malignant and benign thyroid patients. General observations from the study: According to reports, the diversity of TCR beta was significantly higher in malignant thyroid tumors than in benign nodules, and this held in both blood and tumor samples.

The CDR3 extends over 17 amino acids. Per the germline V gene, CDR1 is KGHDR and CDR2 is SFDVKD. V lost 2 bases to trimming and J lost 2 bases, with 15 bases between them. The chain employs TRBV24-1 and TRBJ2-1; maybe TRBD2 (6 bases). The sequence was collected from a female donor with papillary thyroid cancer or a benign thyroid nodule (not recorded which). Some clones in this sample may be carry-over from other donors' samples. The sequenced sample consisted of tumor tissue. The CDR3 sequence is CATSDSPLASAYNEQFF. CDR3 nucleotides: TGTGCCACCAGTGATTCTCCGCTAGCGTCCGCCTACAATGAGCAGTTCTTC.